This T cell receptor beta chain comes out of a study of blood T cell repertoires in COVID-19. The wider study: In each case, the material was cDNA or gDNA derived from T cells, B-cell-depleted T cells, or PBMCs.

V was cut by 11 bases and J by 9 bases, with 22 bases left in between. This CDR3 comprises 13 residues. The germline CDR1 and CDR2 sequences are MNHEY and SVGAGI. Source study methods: Reference gene primer amplification yielded estimated nucleated cell counts. Only in-frame clones appear in the TCRdb table, and some are missing; sequencing was by immunoSEQ multiplex PCR. That table gives V, J and clone size, and the DNA gave D and trimming. The sample holds under 300,000 clones, approximately 79% seen once. The gene calls are TRBV6-5 and TRBJ1-2; D perhaps matches TRBD1 (6 bases). Sequencing was performed on peripheral blood. This receptor was identified in a woman aged 40-49 years with active or convalescent COVID-19. Here the CDR3 reads CAAQQGRQVRYTF. The CDR3 DNA is TGTGCCGCCCAACAGGGTCGCCAAGTTCGCTACACCTTC.